This TCR beta chain was sequenced in a study of T-cell memory formation after mild COVID-19. Study-level findings and limits: Contracting CD4+ clones lay largely in CM and EM, with CD8+ ones residing in EMRA. Cross-reactive memory appears to have joined, as suggested by some responding clones showing up in pre-infection memory.

5'RACE, which relied on constant-segment primers, yielded TCR alpha and TCR beta cDNA libraries carrying sample barcodes and UMIs. TCRdb reprocessed the 5' RACE reads with MiXCR, giving one entry per CDR3 protein. The data contain roughly 200,000 distinct CDR3 sequences, about a sixth of them seen just once; the ten biggest clones take up 2% to 2.5%. Trimming stripped 5 bases from V and 8 bases from J, with 12 bases between. CDR1 is SEHNR and CDR2 is FQNEAQ in the germline V gene (reference sequence). The CDR3 extends over 13 amino acids. The sample holds a few counts of this clonotype. The antigen remains unidentified.

The source material was PBMCs or a T cell subset sorted from them (not recorded which). The source is an adult woman who had mild COVID-19 (a few samples of this study predate the infection). Cell type and time point are not known. This chain links TRBV7-9 with TRBJ1-4; tentative D call: TRBD1 (6 bases). The CDR3 region is CASSPQGWEKLFF. The CDR3 DNA reads as TGTGCCAGCAGCCCACAGGGTTGGGAAAAACTGTTTTTT.